This T cell receptor beta chain was recorded in a study of lymphopenia after photon versus proton radiotherapy (dated by TCRdb to between 2018 and 2021). Some background on the complete study: Photon and proton radiation therapy were compared by the study for their immunological effects in patients with gastrointestinal tumors who developed high-grade lymphopenia. A cohort of some 22 patients with gastrointestinal tumors who received either photon or proton therapy and subsequently developed lymphopenia was included. The goal of the study was to characterize the differences between the two radiation modalities in how they affect the immune system.

Taken from cysteine to phenylalanine, the CDR3 has 17 residues. The entry retains the CDR3 DNA only, 51 bases that are in frame from base 1. CDR1 and CDR2 were assigned from the germline V gene (reference sequence) as PRHDT and FYEKMQ. V lost 4 bases and J lost 1 base; the stretch between them is 16 bases long. Points the paper makes about the study in general: The survival association was assessed only in patients who died, and the authors presented better survival with proton therapy as a possibility rather than a demonstrated result. During treatment, patients who received proton therapy stayed relatively stable, whereas patients who received photon therapy lost naive T cells and TCR diversity and gained effector/memory populations. Across the cohort, a larger post-nadir drop in TCR diversity was inversely correlated with overall survival time among patients who died. After the lymphocyte count nadir, photon-treated repertoires showed oligoclonal expansion, especially of CD8+ Temra cells, which drove the drop in diversity.

With regard to this clone: It lacks a known antigen. Within one base of it there is no much larger clone, and no base qualities were kept.

The library relied on the immunoSEQ multiplex PCR assay. T cell repertoires were profiled with deep sequencing of rearranged TCR beta loci together with multiparametric flow cytometry. Entries here come from immuneACCESS through TCRdb and include only in-frame sequences with V and J called. Some clones fail to appear in such tables; in the studies checked, an unresolved V gene covers under half of the shortfall, and the cause of the remainder is unknown. Here the sample has 25,000 to 30,000 clones; 75% to 90% occur a single time. Jointly, the top ten make up 5.2% of the sample. This clonotype originated in a man younger than 40 with gastric cancer. The chain employs TRBV13 and TRBJ2-2, with no reliable assignment of the D segment. The source material was peripheral blood, sampled from a patient treated with photon-based radiotherapy. The CDR3 reads CASSSSVVLMNTGELFF. The DNA is TGTGCCAGCAGCTCCTCCGTCGTCCTAATGAACACCGGGGAGCTGTTTTTT.